A selection of T cell receptor beta chains follows, all from one sample in a study of T cell clonotyping in hematopoietic cell transplantation. Assay used: immunoSEQ multiplex PCR; TCRdb lists only in-frame clones, some missing. This table holds approximately 11,000 clones, 75% to 95% found once. The sequenced sample consisted of peripheral blood mononuclear cells. These receptors all stem from a woman aged 45-60 years in good health. Some clones in this sample may be carry-over from other donors' samples. Each CDR3 is given with its conserved first and last residue. Fields, in order: clone size, J gene, V gene, CDR3 protein. A clone size is listed for some rows: how often the clone was seen (once, few, many), or a class if it is expanded.

>-|TRBJ1-5|TRBV4-3
CASSQGPYQPQHF
>-|TRBJ1-5|TRBV19
CASSHNSPQGGGQPQHF
>-|TRBJ1-2|TRBV7-8
CASSLGGGEGYTF
>-|TRBJ1-6|TRBV18
CASSPTGTGENSPLHF
>-|TRBJ2-7|TRBV2
CASSSGTGSYEQYF
>-|TRBJ2-7|TRBV4-2
CASSQETTRVYEQYF
>-|TRBJ1-1|TRBV5-8
CASSLETKRYTEAFF
>few|TRBJ2-7|TRBV5-1
CASSLGDTAYEQYF
>-|TRBJ2-2|TRBV2
CASTMWDRGPGELFF
>-|TRBJ2-2|TRBV5-1
CASSLSTAGRTGELFF
>-|TRBJ1-6|TRBV6-1
CASSERDRVRSPLHF
>-|TRBJ1-3|TRBV6-1
CASREQGLSGNTIYF
>-|TRBJ2-7|TRBV27
CASSLLWTGGFDEQYF
>-|TRBJ2-5|TRBV6-5
CASSLGLGRGTQYF
>-|TRBJ1-2|TRBV6-1
CASSEQGWSYGYTF
>-|TRBJ1-3|TRBV19
CASSSRGNTIYF
>-|TRBJ2-2|TRBV6-5
CATLALNTGELFF
>-|TRBJ1-1|TRBV28
CASSSSLNTEAFF
>-|TRBJ2-3|TRBV2
CASKRGPDTDTQYF
>-|TRBJ1-5|TRBV7-9
CASSLGSARNQPQHF
>-|TRBJ2-2|TRBV6-4
CASRNTGGGVAGELFF
>-|TRBJ1-5|TRBV25-1
CASSEWDTYQPQHF
>once|TRBJ2-3|TRBV2
CASSEAGKRTDTQYF
>-|TRBJ1-2|TRBV6-1
CASSDPPTGYGYTF
>-|TRBJ2-7|TRBV6-5
CASSYRVGGIEQYF
>-|TRBJ2-7|TRBV2
CASSADYEQYF
>-|TRBJ2-5|TRBV4-1
CASSLRDRVAGETQYF
>-|TRBJ1-4|TRBV5-4
CASSLWGDEKLFF
>-|TRBJ1-4|TRBV7-9
CASSLMTGGEKLFF
>-|TRBJ1-2|TRBV28
CASMRPRAGPSAATNYGYTF
>-|TRBJ1-1|TRBV7-9
CASSYTGPNTEAFF
>-|TRBJ2-1|TRBV29-1
CSGRGFGAHEQFF
>-|TRBJ2-7|TRBV7-2
CASTYSYSGARSYEQYF
>-|TRBJ1-5|TRBV7-2
CASSLGGPNQPQHF
>-|TRBJ1-5|TRBV19
CASTRGQGAFQPQHF
>-|TRBJ1-6|TRBV2
CASSGGHQGGPLHF
>-|TRBJ1-1|TRBV14
CASSRKDSVEAFF
>-|TRBJ2-1|TRBV11-2
CASSLGKSSYNEQFF
>-|TRBJ2-7|TRBV19
CASSVQGRYEQYF
>few|TRBJ1-3|TRBV7-6
CASSLGGISGNTIYF
>-|TRBJ2-7|TRBV7-9
CASSLAFGTAEIF
>-|TRBJ1-2|TRBV6-5
CASSYSPQGSYGYTF
>-|TRBJ1-3|TRBV7-9
CASSPRSDSGNTIYF
>-|TRBJ1-6|TRBV5-1
CASSANRANSPLHF
>-|TRBJ1-2|TRBV7-3
CASSDRANYGYTF
>-|TRBJ1-3|TRBV27
CASSLSGRESSGNTIYF
>-|TRBJ1-1|TRBV6-5
CASRLGGRNTEAFF
>-|TRBJ1-1|TRBV6-1
CASTPRGWSAEAFF
>-|TRBJ1-1|TRBV14
CASSQDWDIAFF
>few|TRBJ2-7|TRBV5-1
CASTVGSSYEQYF
>-|TRBJ2-7|TRBV13
CASSLWTSGDYEQYF
>-|TRBJ1-2|TRBV15
CATSRDRKSGYTF
>-|TRBJ1-2|TRBV4-2
CASSQDQSKYYGYTF
>-|TRBJ2-1|TRBV5-6
CASSLNYEQFF
>-|TRBJ2-7|TRBV30
CAWSSRGLGGLYEQYF